This TCR beta chain originates from a study of control samples from healthy donors and cancer patients. Method: immunoSEQ multiplex PCR; TCRdb's copy keeps in-frame clones and lacks some. The data hold 150,000 to 200,000 clones, with under 95% observed a single time. V lost 10 bases and J lost 6; bases outside the gene matches: 5. Germline CDR1 SNHLY, CDR2 FYNNEI. The CDR3 extends over 11 amino acids. J is TRBJ1-1 and V is TRBV2; 7 bases are shared with TRBD1. The TCR was taken from a woman under 30 in good health. The sequenced sample was blood. CDR3 residues: CATIRGAEAFF. The CDR3, as DNA: TGTGCCACAATCAGGGGGGCTGAAGCTTTCTTT. The complete variable domain, with remaining parts taken from reference TRBV2 and TRBJ1-1, reads EPEVTQTPSHQVTQMGQEVILRCVPISNHLYFYWYRQILGQKVEFLVSFYNNEISEKSEIFDDQFSVERPDGSNFTLKIRSTKLEDSAMYFCATIRGAEAFFGQGTRLTVV.